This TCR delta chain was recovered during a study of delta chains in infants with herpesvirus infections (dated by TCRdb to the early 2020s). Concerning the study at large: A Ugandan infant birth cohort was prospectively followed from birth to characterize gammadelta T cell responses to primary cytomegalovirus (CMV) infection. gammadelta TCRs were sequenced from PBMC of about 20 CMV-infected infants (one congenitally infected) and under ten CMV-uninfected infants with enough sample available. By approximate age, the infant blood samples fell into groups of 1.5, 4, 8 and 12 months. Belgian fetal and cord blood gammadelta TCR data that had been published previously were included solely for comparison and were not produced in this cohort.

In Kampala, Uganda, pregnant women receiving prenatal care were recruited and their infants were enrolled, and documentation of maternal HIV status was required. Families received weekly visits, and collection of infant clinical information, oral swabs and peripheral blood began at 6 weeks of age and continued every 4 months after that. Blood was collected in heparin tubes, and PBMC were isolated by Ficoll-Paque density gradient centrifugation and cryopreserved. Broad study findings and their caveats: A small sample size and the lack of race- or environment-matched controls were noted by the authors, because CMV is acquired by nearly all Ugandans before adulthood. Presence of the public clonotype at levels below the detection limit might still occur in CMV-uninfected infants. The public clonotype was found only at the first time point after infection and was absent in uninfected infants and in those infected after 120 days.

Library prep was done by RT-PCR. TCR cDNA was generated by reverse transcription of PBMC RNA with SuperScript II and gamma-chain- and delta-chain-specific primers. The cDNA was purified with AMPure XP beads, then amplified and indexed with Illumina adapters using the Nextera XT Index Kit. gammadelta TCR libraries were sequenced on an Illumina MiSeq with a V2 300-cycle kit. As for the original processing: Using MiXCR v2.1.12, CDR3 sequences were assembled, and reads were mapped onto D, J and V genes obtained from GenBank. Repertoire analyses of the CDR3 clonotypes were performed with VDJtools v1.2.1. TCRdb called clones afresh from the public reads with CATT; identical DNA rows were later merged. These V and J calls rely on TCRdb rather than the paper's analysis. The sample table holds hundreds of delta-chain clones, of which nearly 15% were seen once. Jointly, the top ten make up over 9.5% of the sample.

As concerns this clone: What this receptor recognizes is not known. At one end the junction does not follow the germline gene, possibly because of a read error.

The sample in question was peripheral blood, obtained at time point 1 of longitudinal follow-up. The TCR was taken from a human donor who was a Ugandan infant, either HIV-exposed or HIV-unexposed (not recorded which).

This receptor carries the CDR3 CARGVMSFSLTGYTDKLIF. The base sequence is TGTGCTCGTGGGGTCATGTCCTTCTCCCTAACTGGGTACACCGATAAACTCATCTTT. The rearranged chain carries TRDV1 and TRDJ1; D gene: possibly TRDD3, on 6 matching bases. Including cysteine and phenylalanine, the CDR3 has 19 amino acids. Just the 57-base CDR3 DNA is kept, in frame starting at base 1. The germline V gene encodes CDR1 TSWWSYY and CDR2 QGS.